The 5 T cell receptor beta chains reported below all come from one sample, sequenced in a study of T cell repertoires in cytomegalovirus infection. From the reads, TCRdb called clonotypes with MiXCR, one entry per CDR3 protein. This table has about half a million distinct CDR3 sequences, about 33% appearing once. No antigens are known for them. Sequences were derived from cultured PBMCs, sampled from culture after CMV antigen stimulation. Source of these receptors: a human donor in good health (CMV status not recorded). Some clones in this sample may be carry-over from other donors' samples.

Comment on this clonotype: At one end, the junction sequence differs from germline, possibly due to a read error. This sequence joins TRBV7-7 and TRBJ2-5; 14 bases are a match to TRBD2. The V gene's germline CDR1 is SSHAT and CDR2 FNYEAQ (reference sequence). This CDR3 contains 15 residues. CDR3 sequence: CASSPRLAGGETQYF. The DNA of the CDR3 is TGTGCTAGCAGCCCGAGACTAGCGGGGGGGGAGACCCAGTACTTC.

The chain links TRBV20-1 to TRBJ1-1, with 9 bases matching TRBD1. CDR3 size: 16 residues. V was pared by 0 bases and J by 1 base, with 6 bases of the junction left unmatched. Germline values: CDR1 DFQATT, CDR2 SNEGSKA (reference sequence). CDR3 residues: CSARDWTGVGNTEAFF. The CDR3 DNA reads TGCAGTGCTAGAGATTGGACAGGGGTTGGGAACACTGAAGCTTTCTTT.

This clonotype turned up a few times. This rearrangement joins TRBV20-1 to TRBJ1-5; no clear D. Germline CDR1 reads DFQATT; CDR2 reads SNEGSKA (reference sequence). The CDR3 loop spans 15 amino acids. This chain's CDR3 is CSAVGTAKNHQPQHF. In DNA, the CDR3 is TGCAGCGCGGTTGGCACAGCAAAGAATCATCAGCCCCAGCATTTT.

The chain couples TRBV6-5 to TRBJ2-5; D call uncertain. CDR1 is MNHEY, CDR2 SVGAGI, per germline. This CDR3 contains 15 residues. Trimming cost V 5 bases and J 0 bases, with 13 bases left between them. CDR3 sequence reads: CASSLSLLYQETQYF. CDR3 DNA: TGTGCCAGCAGTCTTAGCCTGCTGTACCAAGAGACCCAGTACTTC.

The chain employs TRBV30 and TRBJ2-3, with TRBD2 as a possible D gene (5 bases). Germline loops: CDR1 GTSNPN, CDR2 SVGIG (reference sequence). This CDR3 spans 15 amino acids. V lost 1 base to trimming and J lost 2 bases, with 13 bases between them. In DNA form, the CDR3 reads TGTGCCTGGAGTGGCCCCGGACTCGTCACAGATACGCAGTATTTT. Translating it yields CAWSGPGLVTDTQYF.